Listed here are 3 T cell receptor beta chains from one sample, sequenced in a study of blood T cell repertoires in COVID-19. Assay: immunoSEQ multiplex PCR; the TCRdb copy retains only in-frame clones and omits some. The sample shows about 300,000 clones, approximately 90% of them seen only once. What was sequenced was PBMCs or T cells enriched from blood (not recorded which). These receptors all come from a man between 25 and 39 years old who had recovered from COVID-19.

This clone was observed a handful of times. One end of the junction varies from germline; a read error may be responsible. The chain uses TRBV27 and TRBJ2-4; weak D call: TRBD1 (6 bases). This CDR3 has 15 residues. Germline CDR1 reads MNHEY; CDR2 reads SMNVEV (reference sequence). The CDR3 nucleotides are TGTGCCAGCAGGAACGGACAGCCTGGGGAACGTGAACGTAACTTC. Encoded protein: CASRNGQPGERERNF.

The V call is TRBV7-8, the J call TRBJ1-2; 10 nucleotides match TRBD1. Per germline, CDR1 SGHVS and CDR2 FQNEAQ. After removal of 0 bases from V and 4 bases from J, the junction contained 14 bases not matched to a gene. The CDR3 contains 19 residues. Here the CDR3 DNA reads TGTGCCAGCAGCTTAGCCCCCAAACGGGACAGGGGATGGGGCTATGGCTACACCTTC. Encoded protein: CASSLAPKRDRGWGYGYTF.

V gene TRBV5-4 combines with J gene TRBJ1-1, with TRBD1 identical over 9 bases. The CDR3 is 15 residues long. V lost 3 bases and J lost 11; bases outside the gene matches: 14. Germline-derived CDR1 and CDR2 are SGHNT and YYREEE (reference sequence). In DNA, the CDR3 is TGTGCCAGCAGCTCTCCGGGACAGGGCACATTTGGCGCTTTCTTT. Translation: CASSSPGQGTFGAFF.